The 8 T cell receptor beta chains listed next were all sequenced from one sample in a study of post-analysis software for immune sequencing data. Points from the study as a whole: There were a handful of TRBV segments more frequent in patients than controls, and TRBV5-6, TRBV5-1 and TRBV20-1 were among them.

Their antigen targets remain unknown. Carried by the TCR beta cDNA libraries were unique molecular identifiers. TCRdb re-analysed the PCR reads in MiXCR, keeping a single row per CDR3 protein. The sample shows 430,000 or so distinct CDR3 sequences, approximately 37% of them seen only once. Sequenced: blood. The receptors come from a girl aged 2 to 10 with multiple sclerosis.

In this sample, this clonotype turned up a few times. The chain employs TRBV7-2 and TRBJ2-5, with D perhaps matching TRBD1 or TRBD2 (5 bases each). The CDR3 has 15 amino acids. Germline CDR1 is SGHTA and CDR2 is FQGNSA. Trimming stripped 5 bases from V and 4 bases from J, with 17 bases between. The CDR3 sequence: CASSPGTLKRETQYF. The DNA for the CDR3 is TGTGCCAGCAGCCCCGGGACCCTTAAACGAGAGACCCAGTACTTC.

The chain joins TRBV12-3 or TRBV12-4 to TRBJ2-1; 14 bases line up with TRBD2. The length of the CDR3 is 14 residues. J lost 7 bases, V lost 6 bases, and 2 bases had no gene match. CDR3 sequence reads: CASRRLAGGNEQFF. The CDR3 DNA sequence: TGTGCCAGCAGGAGACTAGCGGGGGGGAATGAGCAGTTCTTC.

The chain joins TRBV20-1 to TRBJ2-1; maybe TRBD2 (5 bases). CDR1 DFQATT and CDR2 SNEGSKA come from the germline V gene (reference sequence). V shed 5 bases and J shed 0 bases, with 11 bases lying between them. This CDR3 comprises 14 residues. The CDR3 bases are TGCAGTGCTCTAACGGGGAGCTCCTACAATGAGCAGTTCTTC. Translated, it gives CSALTGSSYNEQFF.

This clonotype came up a few times. CDR3 nucleotides: TGCGCCAGCAGCTTTAAGCGGAATGAAAAACTGTTTTTT. This translates into CASSFKRNEKLFF. This chain links TRBV5-1 with TRBJ1-4, with unresolved D. V was clipped by 2 bases and J by 5 bases, with 7 bases between them. This CDR3 contains 13 residues. From germline, CDR1 is SGHRS and CDR2 YFSETQ.

The table lists this clonotype with a few counts. The gene calls are TRBV7-6 and TRBJ2-7, with a tentative D call TRBD2 (6 bases). CDR1 is SGHVS and CDR2 is FNYEAQ in the germline V gene. The V end was cut by 5 bases, the J end by 2 bases, with 16 bases between. The CDR3 is 15 amino acids. CDR3 protein: CASSPTSGFTYEQYF. DNA of the CDR3: TGTGCCAGCAGCCCGACCAGCGGGTTTACCTACGAGCAGTACTTC.

This sequence joins TRBV4-3 and TRBJ1-5; no reliable D call. V shed 0 bases and J shed 4 bases, with 10 bases lying between them. This CDR3 contains 15 residues. Germline CDR1 LGHNA, CDR2 YSLEER. The CDR3 is CASSQDAFGNQPQHF. The DNA of the CDR3 is TGCGCCAGCAGCCAAGATGCCTTCGGTAATCAGCCCCAGCATTTT.

The count of this clonotype is one. V gene TRBV14 combines with J gene TRBJ2-1; perhaps D is TRBD1 or TRBD2 (5 bases each). This CDR3 spans 14 amino acids. CDR1 and CDR2 from the germline V gene are SGHDN and FVKESK. Trimming removed 8 bases at V and 4 bases at J, with 15 bases between. CDR3 loop: CASSTVRGYNEQFF. CDR3 bases: TGTGCCAGCTCGACAGTACGGGGATACAATGAGCAGTTCTTC.

The chain couples TRBV5-1 to TRBJ2-7; weak D call: TRBD1 (6 bases). CDR1 and CDR2 from the germline V gene are SGHRS and YFSETQ. The CDR3 consists of 15 residues. V was trimmed by 4 bases and J by 2 bases, leaving 16 bases between them. The CDR3 region has the DNA TGCGCCAGCAGCCCCACTCGCAGGGGAACCTACGAGCAGTACTTC. It translates to CASSPTRRGTYEQYF.